This T cell receptor beta chain was retrieved from a study of T cell responses to AZD1222 COVID-19 vaccine. Study outcomes and limitations: Spike was spanned by vaccine-associated CD4 TCRs, which were dominant at 160-218 and 743-854. White British people made up most donors, females outnumbered males, and clonal diversity was possibly underestimated.

On this clone: Antigen unknown.

The CDR3 is made up of 13 amino acids. Germline CDR1 reads MDHEN; CDR2 reads SYDVKM. Trimming pared 8 bases from V and 0 bases from J, leaving 10 bases between. The assay was immunoSEQ multiplex PCR, and TCRdb's table has in-frame clones only and misses some. The sample shows more than 150,000 clones, approximately 91% of them seen only once. The receptor comes from an adult who had recovered from COVID-19. The starting material was peripheral blood, obtained after recovery from COVID-19. The genes are TRBV28 and TRBJ1-1, with a tentative D call TRBD1 (6 bases). The DNA of the CDR3 is TGTGCCAGCCGGACAGCCTTGAACACTGAAGCTTTCTTT. It encodes CASRTALNTEAFF.